A selection of T cell receptor beta chains follows, all from one sample in a study of identical twins' blood T cells. Each CDR3 protein gets one entry after TCRdb re-called the 5' RACE reads with MiXCR. The table lists 300,000 to 400,000 distinct CDR3 sequences, around 30% of them singletons. Sequenced sample: PBMCs. The source is a woman aged 18 to 55 in good health. Each CDR3 is given with its conserved first and last residue. D genes are given only for firm matches. A clone size is listed for some rows: how often the clone was seen (once, few, many), or a class if it is expanded.

TRBV30,-,-,TRBJ2-2,CAWGQGYLTGELFF,TGTGCCTGGGGCCAAGGCTATCTCACCGGGGAGCTGTTTTTT
TRBV20-1,few,-,TRBJ1-3,CSASGGLNTIYF,TGCAGTGCTAGCGGTGGGCTAAACACCATATATTTT
TRBV18,few,-,TRBJ1-3,CASSPWRSSGNTIYF,TGTGCCAGCTCACCCTGGAGGAGCTCTGGAAACACCATATATTTT
TRBV7-3,few,-,TRBJ2-1,CASSIGLGPYNEQFF,TGTGCCAGCAGCATAGGCCTGGGACCCTACAATGAGCAGTTCTTC
TRBV11-2,few,-,TRBJ2-5,CASSLYTGWEETQYF,TGTGCCAGCAGCTTATATACGGGTTGGGAAGAGACCCAGTACTTC
TRBV3-1,-,-,TRBJ1-1,CASSQRSRTNTEAFF,TGTGCCAGCAGCCAACGGAGCCGGACGAACACTGAAGCTTTCTTT
TRBV7-3,-,TRBD1,TRBJ1-2,CASSLATGEGYTF,TGTGCCAGCAGCTTAGCAACAGGGGAAGGCTACACCTTC
TRBV19,-,TRBD1,TRBJ1-5,CASSEQGRGNQPQHF,TGTGCCAGTAGTGAACAGGGGAGAGGCAATCAGCCCCAGCATTTT
TRBV5-1,-,TRBD2,TRBJ2-1,CASSLVAGELNEQFF,TGCGCCAGCAGCTTGGTAGCGGGAGAGCTCAATGAGCAGTTCTTC
TRBV15,few,TRBD1,TRBJ1-4,CATSRTTGASNEKLFF,TGTGCCACCAGCAGGACCACAGGGGCATCTAATGAAAAACTGTTTTTT
TRBV5-6,few,TRBD1,TRBJ2-7,CASSQGQGKFEQYF,TGTGCCAGCAGCCAGGGACAGGGGAAATTCGAGCAGTACTTC
TRBV11-2,few,-,TRBJ2-5,CASSSDMEETQYF,TGTGCCAGCAGCTCGGATATGGAAGAGACCCAGTACTTC
TRBV18,many,-,TRBJ1-1,CASSRIGADTEAFF,TGTGCCAGCTCACGGATCGGGGCAGACACTGAAGCTTTCTTT
TRBV20-1,few,TRBD1,TRBJ1-2,CSDTPGGGYTF,TGCAGTGATACACCAGGGGGCGGCTACACCTTC
TRBV12-3/TRBV12-4,-,TRBD1,TRBJ2-5,CASSLVGGQGAQYF,TGTGCCAGCAGTTTAGTAGGGGGCCAGGGGGCCCAGTACTTC
TRBV2,few,-,TRBJ1-5,CASGAGYQPQHF,TGTGCCAGCGGGGCAGGGTATCAGCCCCAGCATTTT
TRBV7-8,-,TRBD1,TRBJ2-1,CASSRDRVSYNEQFF,TGTGCCAGCAGCCGGGACAGGGTATCCTACAATGAGCAGTTCTTC
TRBV5-1,-,-,TRBJ2-2,CASSLIQVNTGELFF,TGCGCCAGCAGCTTGATTCAGGTGAACACCGGGGAGCTGTTTTTT
TRBV12-3/TRBV12-4,once,TRBD1,TRBJ2-3,CASSYGQGADMQYF,TGTGCCAGCAGCTACGGACAGGGAGCAGATATGCAGTATTTT
TRBV3-1,-,TRBD2,TRBJ2-7,CASGRLATRFEQYF,TGTGCCAGCGGTAGACTAGCGACCCGTTTCGAGCAGTACTTC
TRBV18,-,-,TRBJ1-1,CASSPSLLSGLAEAFF,TGTGCCAGCTCACCAAGCCTCCTCTCAGGGCTAGCTGAAGCTTTCTTT
TRBV2,-,-,TRBJ1-5,CASSRGADQPQHF,TGTGCCAGCAGTAGAGGGGCCGATCAGCCCCAGCATTTT
TRBV11-3,-,-,TRBJ2-5,CASSLELSGGSIETQYF,TGTGCCAGCAGCTTAGAGTTATCGGGGGGCTCTATTGAGACCCAGTACTTC
TRBV7-2,-,-,TRBJ1-4,CASSYFNGHNEKLLF,TGTGCCAGCAGTTACTTCAATGGCCATAATGAAAAACTGCTTTTT
TRBV12-3/TRBV12-4,-,TRBD1,TRBJ1-4,CASSPEVDRGIEKLFF,TGTGCCAGCAGCCCTGAGGTCGACAGGGGGATAGAAAAACTGTTTTTT
TRBV10-3,-,TRBD1,TRBJ1-1,CAIRPQGDTEAFF,TGTGCCATCAGACCGCAGGGGGACACTGAAGCTTTCTTT
TRBV10-1,few,TRBD2,TRBJ2-3,CASSELAGLSSTDTQYF,TGCGCCAGCAGTGAACTAGCGGGGTTATCTAGCACAGATACGCAGTATTTT
TRBV6-6,few,-,TRBJ1-6,CASSYQQEDSPLHF,TGTGCCAGCAGTTACCAGCAGGAGGATTCACCCCTCCACTTT
TRBV9,many,-,TRBJ1-5,CASSVDPNQPQHF,TGTGCCAGCAGCGTAGACCCAAATCAGCCCCAGCATTTT
TRBV20-1,-,TRBD1,TRBJ2-7,CSARLEDRGYEQYF,TGCAGTGCTAGATTGGAAGACAGGGGCTACGAGCAGTACTTC
TRBV29-1,few,-,TRBJ2-1,CSVWADKTYNEQFF,TGCAGCGTCTGGGCGGATAAAACCTACAATGAGCAGTTCTTC
TRBV13,few,-,TRBJ2-1,CASSLDYGNEQFF,TGTGCCAGCAGCTTAGACTATGGAAATGAGCAGTTCTTC
TRBV7-2,-,-,TRBJ2-4,CASSVGSKNIQYF,TGTGCCAGCAGCGTCGGGTCCAAAAACATTCAGTACTTC
TRBV29-1,few,-,TRBJ2-7,CSVGAGMYEQYF,TGCAGCGTTGGGGCGGGGATGTACGAGCAGTACTTC
TRBV20-1,few,-,TRBJ2-2,CSAPRPGTGELFF,TGCAGTGCCCCAAGGCCGGGTACCGGGGAGCTGTTTTTT
TRBV19,few,TRBD1,TRBJ1-2,CAISDRGSDYTF,TGTGCCATCTCGGACAGGGGGTCAGACTACACCTTC
TRBV20-1,-,-,TRBJ1-2,CSASNREQGGYGYTF,TGCAGTGCTAGTAACAGGGAGCAGGGAGGCTATGGCTACACCTTC
TRBV11-2,-,-,TRBJ1-1,CASSLGQGPKAFF,TGTGCCAGCAGCTTAGGTCAGGGGCCAAAAGCTTTCTTT
TRBV20-1,few,TRBD1,TRBJ1-2,CSVETGRNYGYTF,TGCAGTGTTGAGACAGGGAGAAACTATGGCTACACCTTC
TRBV21-1,-,-,TRBJ1-5,CASSIREFNQPRHF,TGTGCCAGCAGCATCCGGGAGTTCAATCAGCCCCGGCATTTT
TRBV7-7,-,TRBD1,TRBJ2-3,CACSLSTGGADTQYF,TGTGCCTGCAGCCTATCGACAGGGGGAGCAGATACGCAGTATTTT
TRBV7-2,few,-,TRBJ2-4,CASSLFSNIQYF,TGTGCCAGCAGCTTATTTAGTAACATTCAGTACTTC
TRBV19,-,-,TRBJ1-5,CASSIEQYSNQPQHF,TGTGCCAGTAGTATAGAACAGTATAGCAATCAGCCCCAGCATTTT
TRBV10-3,once,-,TRBJ1-2,CAISEGGGYTF,TGTGCCATCAGTGAGGGAGGTGGCTACACCTTC
TRBV19,few,-,TRBJ1-1,CASSMRPAAEAFF,TGTGCCAGTAGTATGAGGCCGGCCGCTGAAGCTTTCTTT
TRBV2,many,TRBD1,TRBJ1-4,CASSPGTGTEKLFF,TGTGCCAGCAGCCCCGGGACAGGGACTGAAAAACTGTTTTTT
TRBV9,few,TRBD1,TRBJ1-2,CASSVGTGVGNYGYTF,TGTGCCAGCAGCGTCGGGACAGGGGTCGGTAACTATGGCTACACCTTC
TRBV29-1,-,-,TRBJ2-5,CSGGIGGTDKETQYF,TGCAGCGGGGGGATAGGCGGGACAGATAAAGAGACCCAGTACTTC
TRBV6-2/TRBV6-3,-,-,TRBJ2-5,CASSNTGTQYF,TGTGCCAGCAGTAACACGGGGACCCAGTACTTC
TRBV5-1,-,-,TRBJ1-1,CASSMDSTSRGFTEAFF,TGCGCCAGCAGCATGGACAGCACATCCCGTGGGTTCACTGAAGCTTTCTTT
TRBV12-5,few,-,TRBJ1-4,CASGPPGINEKLFF,TGTGCTAGTGGTCCCCCCGGGATTAATGAAAAACTGTTTTTT
TRBV28,few,TRBD1,TRBJ1-6,CASEGDRGYNSPLHF,TGTGCCAGCGAGGGAGACAGGGGCTATAATTCACCCCTCCACTTT
TRBV6-6,few,-,TRBJ1-2,CASSYNRDAGYTF,TGTGCCAGCAGTTACAACAGGGACGCTGGCTACACCTTC
TRBV18,-,-,TRBJ1-6,CASSPLVSYNSPLHF,TGTGCCAGCTCACCACTGGTATCCTATAATTCACCCCTCCACTTT
TRBV20-1,few,TRBD2,TRBJ2-5,CSARTSFAETQYF,TGCAGTGCACGGACTAGCTTTGCAGAGACCCAGTACTTC
TRBV6-1,-,-,TRBJ1-1,CASTSPGRAGTEAFF,TGTGCCAGCACCTCTCCCGGGAGGGCGGGTACTGAAGCTTTCTTT
TRBV7-2,many,-,TRBJ1-4,CASSSIGGLANEKLFF,TGTGCCAGCAGTTCGATTGGGGGGCTGGCTAATGAAAAACTGTTTTTT
TRBV20-1,-,-,TRBJ1-2,CSATLGSLPNYGYTF,TGCAGTGCTACGCTAGGGTCCCTACCTAACTATGGCTACACCTTC
TRBV18,few,TRBD1,TRBJ1-2,CASSQGTDNYGYTF,TGTGCCAGCTCCCAAGGGACAGATAACTATGGCTACACCTTC
TRBV7-9,many,-,TRBJ2-2,CASSLEGFTGELFF,TGTGCCAGCAGCTTAGAAGGTTTTACCGGGGAGCTGTTTTTT